These 17 T cell receptor beta chains were all obtained from the same sample, sequenced in a study of Ad26.COV2.S vaccination and SARS-CoV-2 variants. Treatment here: roughly 19 received Ad26.COV2.S at low or high dose, single or two shots; several received placebo; per-sample allocation not given. Samples were taken on day 63 after the first vaccine or placebo injection. Method: immunoSEQ multiplex PCR; TCRdb's copy keeps in-frame clones and lacks some. Among roughly 380,000 clones, roughly 91% were seen once, and the ten largest hold around 3.6%. Sequencing was performed on peripheral blood, taken in a trial of Ad26.COV2.S vaccine versus placebo. These receptors were collected from a person aged 18-60 years who received the Ad26.COV2.S COVID-19 vaccine or a placebo.

The J gene is TRBJ1-4, the V gene TRBV5-6; D ambiguous. V lost 4 bases and J lost 8, with 18 bases in between. The CDR3 loop spans 15 amino acids. Germline V gene lookup returns CDR1 SGHDT and CDR2 YYEEEE. CDR3 protein: CASSPGLSLGEKLFF. The CDR3 DNA follows: TGTGCCAGCAGCCCCGGACTCTCCCTGGGGGAAAAACTGTTTTTT.

The CDR3 DNA sequence: TGTGCCAGCAGTGAAATACAGGTTTCCACTGAAGCTTTCTTT. Its protein is CASSEIQVSTEAFF. This sequence joins TRBV6-1 and TRBJ1-1; TRBD1 might be the D (5 bases). The CDR3 runs to 14 residues. CDR1 is MNHNS, CDR2 SASEGT, per germline. The V and J ends lost 2 bases and 4 bases respectively, with 11 bases between them.

The rearrangement uses TRBV15 and TRBJ2-3, with TRBD2 matching over 8 bases. Germline loops: CDR1 LNHNV, CDR2 YYDKDF (reference sequence). The CDR3 is 14 amino acids. V dropped 3 bases and J dropped 5; count of bases not matched to a gene: 4. Written as DNA, the CDR3 is TGTGCCACCAGCAGGGGACTAGAAGGAGATACGCAGTATTTT. This gives the protein CATSRGLEGDTQYF.

V and J are TRBV2 and TRBJ1-5; D uncertain. The germline V and J ends were trimmed by 4 bases and 5 bases, with 9 bases remaining between them. This CDR3 spans 13 amino acids. Germline CDR1 reads SNHLY; CDR2 reads FYNNEI. The CDR3 sequence is CASSVEYDQPQHF. CDR3 coding DNA: TGTGCCAGCAGTGTTGAGTACGATCAGCCCCAGCATTTT. Combining the CDR3 with reference TRBV2 and TRBJ1-5 gives the whole variable domain EPEVTQTPSHQVTQMGQEVILRCVPISNHLYFYWYRQILGQKVEFLVSFYNNEISEKSEIFDDQFSVERPDGSNFTLKIRSTKLEDSAMYFCASSVEYDQPQHFGDGTRLSIL.

This sequence joins TRBV30 and TRBJ2-3; D tentatively reads TRBD1 or TRBD2 (6 bases each). The CDR3 runs to 12 residues. V was trimmed by 3 bases and J by 11 bases, leaving 15 bases between them. Germline-derived CDR1 and CDR2 are GTSNPN and SVGIG (reference sequence). This CDR3 is CAWRPLGGGQYF. In DNA form, the CDR3 reads TGTGCCTGGAGGCCGCTAGGAGGGGGGCAGTATTTT.

The CDR3 spells CASSLVFIRGGLGDTEAFF. CDR3 DNA: TGTGCCAGCAGCTTGGTTTTTATCAGGGGAGGATTAGGGGACACTGAAGCTTTCTTT. The gene calls are TRBV5-6 and TRBJ1-1; maybe TRBD1 (6 bases). The CDR3 has 19 residues. V lost 0 bases, J lost 3 bases, and 24 bases lay in between. Germline-derived CDR1 and CDR2 are SGHDT and YYEEEE. The full variable domain, its missing parts supplied by reference TRBV5-6 and TRBJ1-1, is DAGVTQSPTHLIKTRGQQVTLRCSPKSGHDTVSWYQQALGQGPQFIFQYYEEEERQRGNFPDRFSGHQFPNYSSELNVNALLLGDSALYLCASSLVFIRGGLGDTEAFFGQGTRLTVV.

This chain uses TRBV27 with TRBJ1-5; D is perhaps TRBD1 (6 bases). V dropped 3 bases and J dropped 2 bases, with 11 bases sitting between them. The CDR3 length is 15 residues. CDR1 and CDR2 from the germline V gene are MNHEY and SMNVEV (reference sequence). The CDR3 DNA sequence: TGTGCCAGCAGTTTTGGACAGAATGGCAATCAGCCCCAGCATTTT. Protein product: CASSFGQNGNQPQHF.

The rearrangement links TRBV5-4 to TRBJ2-1; 12 positions agree with TRBD1. Losses at the gene ends were 5 bases for V and 7 bases for J; bases not matched to a gene: 7. Per the germline V gene, CDR1 is SGHNT and CDR2 is YYREEE (reference sequence). The CDR3 totals 15 residues. The CDR3 loop reads CASRTGTGGGNEQFF. The CDR3 coding sequence is TGTGCCAGCAGAACCGGGACAGGGGGCGGGAATGAGCAGTTCTTC.

V usage is TRBV3-1 (or the pseudogene TRBV3-2) and J usage is TRBJ1-1; the D gene is possibly TRBD1 (6 bases). The V and J ends lost 6 bases and 6 bases respectively, with 11 bases between them. This CDR3 has 12 amino acids. Germline CDR1 is LGHDT and CDR2 is YNNKEL (reference sequence). CDR3 coding DNA: TGTGCCAGCAGTCGGACAGTTTCTGAAGCTTTCTTT. It specifies CASSRTVSEAFF.

There are a few counts of this clone. The gene calls are TRBV6-4 and TRBJ2-1, with TRBD2 matching over 9 bases. This CDR3 is 16 amino acids long. V was pared by 7 bases and J by 2 bases, with 9 bases of the junction left unmatched. Germline V gives CDR1 MRHNA, CDR2 SNTAGT. The CDR3 loop is CASNGWRGGPYNEQFF. Here the CDR3 DNA reads TGTGCCAGCAATGGGTGGCGGGGGGGCCCCTACAATGAGCAGTTCTTC.

This clone showed up just a few times. The rearrangement uses TRBV6-1 and TRBJ1-5; TRBD1 might be the D (5 bases). The V end was cut by 2 bases, the J end by 0 bases, with 11 bases between. Per the germline V gene, CDR1 is MNHNS and CDR2 is SASEGT. This CDR3 is 16 amino acids long. The CDR3 DNA reads as TGTGCCAGCAGTGAAATGGGGGTTTATAGCAATCAGCCCCAGCATTTT. The encoded protein is CASSEMGVYSNQPQHF.

The chain joins TRBV3-1 (or the pseudogene TRBV3-2) to TRBJ2-7; 15 bases line up with TRBD2. Germline V CDR1 and CDR2: LGHDT, YNNKEL (reference sequence). The J segment lost 1 base and the V segment lost 4 bases, leaving 8 bases of the junction unmatched. The CDR3 consists of 18 residues. CDR3: CASSRQGLAGGPSYEQYF. CDR3 DNA: TGTGCCAGCAGCCGACAGGGACTAGCGGGGGGCCCATCCTACGAGCAGTACTTC.

This clone was seen once. The chain joins TRBV5-1 to TRBJ1-1; D is undetermined. CDR1 and CDR2 from the germline V gene are SGHRS and YFSETQ. The CDR3 consists of 14 residues. The V and J ends lost 0 bases and 2 bases respectively, with 8 bases between them. The CDR3 bases are TGCGCCAGCAGCTTGGGGCAGGACAACACTGAAGCTTTCTTT. This encodes CASSLGQDNTEAFF. Together with reference TRBV5-1 and TRBJ1-1, the CDR3 gives the full variable domain: KAGVTQTPRYLIKTRGQQVTLSCSPISGHRSVSWYQQTPGQGLQFLFEYFSETQRNKGNFPGRFSGRQFSNSRSEMNVSTLELGDSALYLCASSLGQDNTEAFFGQGTRLTVV.

Here the CDR3 reads CASSPVGTGDSPLHF. The DNA of the CDR3 is TGTGCCAGCAGCCCCGTTGGGACAGGGGATTCACCCCTCCACTTT. The chain uses TRBV3-1 (or the pseudogene TRBV3-2) and TRBJ1-6; 10 bases align to TRBD1. The CDR3 runs 15 residues. The germline V gene encodes CDR1 LGHDT and CDR2 YNNKEL (reference sequence). The ends lost 4 bases at V and 8 bases at J; junction bases unmatched: 5.

The CDR3 loop is CARSLVKGPADNEKLFF. The CDR3 region has the DNA TGTGCCAGAAGCTTGGTTAAAGGACCGGCCGATAATGAAAAACTGTTTTTT. The chain is built from TRBV5-3 and TRBJ1-4; no reliable D call. TRBV5-3 belongs to the ORF category, with a function that is uncertain. V was clipped by 0 bases and J by 4 bases, with 16 bases between them. The CDR3 runs 17 residues.

The chain links TRBV7-2 to TRBJ2-7, with a weak D call TRBD2 (7 bases). CDR3 size: 19 residues. The V gene's germline CDR1 is SGHTA and CDR2 FQGNSA. Trimming stripped 0 bases from V and 4 bases from J, with 25 bases between. CDR3 amino acids: CASSLAGKGGSGLGYEQYF. The CDR3 coding sequence is TGTGCCAGCAGCTTAGCCGGGAAGGGGGGGTCCGGCCTAGGTTACGAGCAGTACTTC.

J is TRBJ2-1 and V is TRBV6-5, with D possibly being TRBD2 (6 bases). Germline values: CDR1 MNHEY, CDR2 SVGAGI. Trimming took 3 bases from V and 7 from J, leaving 10 bases between them. The CDR3 loop spans 13 amino acids. The CDR3 coding sequence is TGTGCCAGCAGTTATTACCGGGGGAATGAGCAGTTCTTC. Its protein product is CASSYYRGNEQFF.